This TCR beta chain was retrieved from a study of long-term antiretroviral therapy in people with HIV. The trim removed 0 bases at V and 1 base at J, leaving 3 bases unmatched. CDR1 and CDR2 from the germline V gene are SGHNT and YYREEE (reference sequence). The CDR3 runs 16 residues. The assay used was immunoSEQ (version v3.0), run at survey level. Per-sample targets for sequencing were about 40,000-50,000 T-cell genomes. Assay used: immunoSEQ multiplex PCR; TCRdb lists only in-frame clones, some missing. The table lists roughly 20,000 clones, roughly three quarters of them singletons. The sample here was unsorted PBMCs, taken 2.3 years after starting antiretroviral therapy. The rearrangement joins TRBV5-4 to TRBJ2-3, with TRBD2 matching over 9 bases. The origin of this receptor is a woman between 40 and 55 years old with HIV. For the CDR3, the DNA is TGTGCCAGCAGCTTGGTGCTAGCGGGACGCACAGATACGCAGTATTTT. Encoded protein: CASSLVLAGRTDTQYF.